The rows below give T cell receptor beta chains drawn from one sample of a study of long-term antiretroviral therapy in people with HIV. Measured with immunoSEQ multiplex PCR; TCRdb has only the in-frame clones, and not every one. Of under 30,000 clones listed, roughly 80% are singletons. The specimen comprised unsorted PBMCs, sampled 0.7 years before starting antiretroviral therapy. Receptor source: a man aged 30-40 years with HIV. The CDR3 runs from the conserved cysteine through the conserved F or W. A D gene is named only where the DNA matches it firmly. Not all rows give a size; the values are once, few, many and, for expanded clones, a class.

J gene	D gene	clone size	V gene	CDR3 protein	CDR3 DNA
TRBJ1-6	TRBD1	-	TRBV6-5	CASSPQGFNSPLHF	TGTGCCAGCAGTCCACAGGGGTTCAATTCACCCCTCCACTTT
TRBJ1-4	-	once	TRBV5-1	CASSLYRGENEKLFF	TGCGCCAGCAGCTTGTATAGGGGGGAGAATGAAAAACTGTTTTTT
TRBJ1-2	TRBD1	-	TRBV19	CASKWNSGQGMHGYTF	TGTGCCAGTAAATGGAACTCGGGACAGGGGATGCATGGCTACACCTTC
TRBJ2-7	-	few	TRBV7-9	CASSPVSGPEQYF	TGTGCCAGCAGCCCTGTCAGTGGTCCCGAGCAGTACTTC
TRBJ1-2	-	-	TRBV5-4	CASSLAVTVNNGYTF	TGTGCCAGCAGCTTGGCCGTTACAGTCAATAATGGCTACACCTTC
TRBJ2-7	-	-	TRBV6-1	CASSPGRAYEQYF	TGTGCCAGCAGTCCAGGGCGAGCCTACGAGCAGTACTTC
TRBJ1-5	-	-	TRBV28	CASREGLGNQPQHF	TGTGCCAGCAGAGAAGGGCTGGGCAATCAGCCCCAGCATTTT
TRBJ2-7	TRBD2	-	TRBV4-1	CASSQVSGVYEQYF	TGCGCCAGCAGCCAAGTAAGCGGGGTCTACGAGCAGTACTTC
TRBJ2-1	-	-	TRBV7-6	CASAGVHEQFF	TGTGCCAGCGCAGGGGTTCATGAGCAGTTCTTC
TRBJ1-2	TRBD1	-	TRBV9	CASSISGTAFDF	TGTGCCAGCAGCATCTCCGGGACAGCCTTCGACTTC
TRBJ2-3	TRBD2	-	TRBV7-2	CASSHGTSGRRVTDTQYF	TGTGCCAGCAGCCACGGGACTAGCGGGAGGAGGGTCACAGATACGCAGTATTTT
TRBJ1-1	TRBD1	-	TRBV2	CASLGQGRRTEAFF	TGTGCCAGCCTCGGACAGGGCAGGAGGACTGAAGCTTTCTTT
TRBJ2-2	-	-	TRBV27	CASSFTGLTGELFF	TGTGCCAGCAGTTTCACAGGTCTTACCGGGGAGCTGTTTTTT
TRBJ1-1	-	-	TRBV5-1	CASSLYENTEAFF	TGCGCCAGCAGCTTGTACGAAAACACTGAAGCTTTCTTT
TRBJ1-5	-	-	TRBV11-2	CASSLEGLANQPQHF	TGTGCCAGCAGCTTAGAAGGGTTGGCCAATCAGCCCCAGCATTTT
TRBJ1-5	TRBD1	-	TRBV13	CASRPGQAALNQPQHF	TGTGCCAGCAGACCAGGACAGGCAGCACTTAATCAGCCCCAGCATTTT
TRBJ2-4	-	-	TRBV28	CASRIRSGLLKNIQYF	TGTGCCAGCAGAATACGAAGCGGGCTCCTCAAAAACATTCAGTACTTC
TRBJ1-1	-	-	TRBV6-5	CASSFKGNTEAFF	TGTGCCAGCAGTTTCAAGGGGAACACTGAAGCTTTCTTT
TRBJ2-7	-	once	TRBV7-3	CASMGGSYEQYF	TGTGCCAGCATGGGGGGCTCCTACGAGCAGTACTTC
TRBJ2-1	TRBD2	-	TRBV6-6	CASSYDAGGTNEQFF	TGTGCCAGCAGTTACGATGCGGGGGGCACCAATGAGCAGTTCTTC
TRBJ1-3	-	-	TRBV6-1	CASSPDRLSGNTIYF	TGTGCCAGCAGCCCCGACAGGCTCTCTGGAAACACCATATATTTT
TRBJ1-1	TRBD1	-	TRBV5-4	CASSVDRGDTEAFF	TGTGCCAGCAGCGTGGACAGGGGGGACACTGAAGCTTTCTTT
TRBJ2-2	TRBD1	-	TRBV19	CATQGQGASGELFF	TGTGCCACCCAAGGACAGGGGGCTAGTGGGGAGCTGTTTTTT
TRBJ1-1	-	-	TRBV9	CASSGVSRDMNTEAFF	TGTGCCAGCAGCGGAGTCTCCAGGGACATGAACACTGAAGCTTTCTTT
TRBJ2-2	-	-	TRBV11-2	CASSTPAGLTGELFF	TGTGCCAGCAGCACCCCAGCAGGGCTCACCGGGGAGCTGTTTTTT
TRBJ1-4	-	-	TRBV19	CASSILASNEKLFF	TGTGCCAGTAGTATATTGGCCTCTAATGAAAAACTGTTTTTT
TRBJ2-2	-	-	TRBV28	CASRKQGGELFF	TGTGCCAGCAGAAAACAGGGCGGGGAGCTGTTTTTT
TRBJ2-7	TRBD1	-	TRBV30	CAWSVARGPSYEQYF	TGTGCCTGGAGTGTAGCCAGGGGGCCATCCTACGAGCAGTACTTC
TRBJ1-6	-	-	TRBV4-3	CASSHSAENNSPLHF	TGCGCCAGCAGCCACTCGGCGGAAAATAATTCACCCCTCCACTTT
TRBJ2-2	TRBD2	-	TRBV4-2	CASSRERLAGTNTGELFF	TGTGCCAGCAGCCGGGAAAGACTAGCGGGGACCAACACCGGGGAGCTGTTTTTT
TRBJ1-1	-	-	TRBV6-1	CASMRPPNTEAFF	TGTGCCAGTATGCGACCTCCGAACACTGAAGCTTTCTTT
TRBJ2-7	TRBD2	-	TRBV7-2	CASSLVMVAGGYEQYF	TGTGCCAGCAGCTTAGTTATGGTAGCGGGGGGCTACGAGCAGTACTTC
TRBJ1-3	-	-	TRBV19	CASTRSSGNTIYF	TGTGCCAGTACAAGGTCCTCTGGAAACACCATATATTTT
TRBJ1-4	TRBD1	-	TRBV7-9	CASSHTGTGGEKLFF	TGTGCCAGCAGCCATACCGGGACAGGCGGCGAAAAACTGTTTTTT
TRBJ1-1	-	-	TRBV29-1	CSVEYTEAFF	TGCAGCGTTGAATACACTGAAGCTTTCTTT
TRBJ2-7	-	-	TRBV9	CASSNTGSSYEQYF	TGTGCCAGCAGCAATACAGGGAGCTCCTACGAGCAGTACTTC
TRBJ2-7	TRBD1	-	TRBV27	CASSTPQGASYEQYF	TGTGCCAGCAGTACTCCACAGGGGGCGTCGTACGAGCAGTACTTC
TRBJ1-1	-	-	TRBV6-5	CASSYSWRGGTEAFF	TGTGCCAGCAGTTACTCGTGGAGGGGCGGCACTGAAGCTTTCTTT
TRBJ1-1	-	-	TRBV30	CAWSVSPGTEAFF	TGTGCCTGGAGTGTATCACCGGGCACTGAAGCTTTCTTT
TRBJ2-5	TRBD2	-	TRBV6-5	CASIPTSGRAETQYF	TGTGCCAGCATCCCGACTAGCGGGAGGGCGGAGACCCAGTACTTC